The 18 T cell receptor beta chains reported below all come from one sample, sequenced in a study of blood T cell repertoires in COVID-19. Method: immunoSEQ multiplex PCR; TCRdb's copy keeps in-frame clones and lacks some. The repertoire holds about 320,000 clones, with roughly 85% as singletons. The specimen sequenced was PBMCs or T cells enriched from blood (not recorded which). The origin of the receptors is a young woman who had been exposed to COVID-19.

For the CDR3, the DNA is TGCAGTGCAGGGACAGGGCATGGCTACACCTTC. It yields the protein CSAGTGHGYTF. This sequence joins TRBV20-1 and TRBJ1-2; TRBD1 aligns across 9 bases. CDR3 size: 11 residues. With V trimmed by 6 bases and J by 6 bases, 2 bases remained unmatched. Germline V gene lookup returns CDR1 DFQATT and CDR2 SNEGSKA (reference sequence).

V usage is TRBV9 and J usage is TRBJ2-5; 7 bases are a match to TRBD2. CDR1 is SGDLS, CDR2 YYNGEE, per germline. V gave up 7 bases and J gave up 3 bases; unmatched junction bases: 6. This CDR3 comprises 13 residues. The CDR3 nucleotides are TGTGCCAGCCGCGGACTAGGGGAAGAGACCCAGTACTTC. Amino acids: CASRGLGEETQYF.

The chain couples TRBV10-3 to TRBJ2-5; 15 positions agree with TRBD2. Trimming at V came to 6 bases and at J to 2 bases, leaving 1 base not matched to a gene. Per the germline V gene, CDR1 is ENHRY and CDR2 is SYGVKD. This CDR3 is built from 15 residues. The CDR3: CAISGLAGGQETQYF. DNA for the CDR3: TGTGCCATCAGCGGACTAGCGGGGGGGCAAGAGACCCAGTACTTC.

The chain recombines TRBV10-3 with TRBJ1-5; D remains ambiguous. V was trimmed by 3 bases and J by 6 bases, leaving 9 bases between them. Per germline, CDR1 ENHRY and CDR2 SYGVKD. The CDR3 consists of 13 residues. The CDR3 sequence is CAISDGRSQPQHF. The CDR3 DNA reads as TGTGCCATCAGTGACGGCCGGAGTCAGCCCCAGCATTTT.

V is TRBV3-1 (or the pseudogene TRBV3-2) and J is TRBJ1-1, with 9 positions matching TRBD1. CDR1 is LGHDT, CDR2 YNNKEL, per germline (reference sequence). V shed 2 bases and J 0 bases; nucleotides not matched to a gene: 7. The CDR3 is 17 amino acids. The CDR3 reads CASSQNNRGLMNTEAFF. The DNA of the CDR3 is TGTGCCAGCAGCCAAAATAACAGGGGGCTCATGAACACTGAAGCTTTCTTT.

This chain connects TRBV2 to TRBJ2-3; 8 bases are a match to TRBD2. CDR1 and CDR2 (germline): SNHLY, FYNNEI. The V gene end was trimmed by 11 bases and the J gene end by 6 bases; junction bases not matched to a gene: 10. The CDR3 contains 13 residues. The CDR3 loop is CAANSGGRDTQYF. The CDR3 nucleotides are TGTGCCGCAAACTCGGGAGGGAGGGATACGCAGTATTTT. The full variable domain, with the rest looked up from reference TRBV2 and TRBJ2-3, is EPEVTQTPSHQVTQMGQEVILRCVPISNHLYFYWYRQILGQKVEFLVSFYNNEISEKSEIFDDQFSVERPDGSNFTLKIRSTKLEDSAMYFCAANSGGRDTQYFGPGTRLTVL.

As for this clone: The junction differs from germline at one of its ends, possibly a read error. The chain recombines TRBV7-7 with TRBJ1-1; D is undetermined. The CDR3 length is 13 residues. In germline, CDR1 is SSHAT, CDR2 FNYEAQ (reference sequence). The CDR3 sequence is CASSLERNTEAFF. The CDR3 DNA reads TGTGCTAGCAGCTTAGAGAGGAACACTGAAGCTTTCTTT.

This clone appeared a few times. The CDR3 sequence is CASSPLGRQGNSWGYTF. In DNA form, the CDR3 reads TGCGCCAGCAGCCCCCTGGGGAGACAGGGGAATTCGTGGGGCTACACCTTC. The chain joins TRBV5-1 to TRBJ1-2; 8 bases align to TRBD1. Germline V gene sequence: CDR1 SGHRS, CDR2 YFSETQ. V trimming: 4 bases; J trimming: 8 bases; junction bases outside the gene matches: 19. This CDR3 region has 17 residues.

V gene TRBV23-1 combines with J gene TRBJ1-6; the match to TRBD1 covers 7 bases. TRBV23-1 is sorted into the ORF group, with uncertain function. With V trimmed by 4 bases and J by 4 bases, 13 bases remained unmatched. This CDR3 is built from 18 residues. CDR3 loop: CASSPRDSSQLYNSPLHF. The CDR3 region has the DNA TGCGCCAGCAGTCCCCGGGACAGCTCGCAGTTGTATAATTCACCCCTCCACTTT.

The chain employs TRBV6-5 and TRBJ1-2, with D perhaps TRBD1 (5 bases). The CDR3 sequence is 14 residues long. The germline V gene has CDR1 MNHEY and CDR2 SVGAGI. The V end lost 4 bases, the J end lost 6 bases, and 15 bases lay between the germline ends. The CDR3 reads CASSSGRASDGYTF. In DNA form, the CDR3 reads TGTGCCAGCAGTTCGGGCAGGGCATCAGATGGCTACACCTTC.

The chain combines TRBV11-2 with TRBJ2-7; D gene ambiguous. V lost 1 base and J 5 bases, leaving 3 bases between the germline ends. CDR1 and CDR2 (germline): SGHAT, FQNNGV. The CDR3 totals 11 residues. The CDR3 DNA sequence: TGTGCCAGCAGCTTAGTAGACGAGCAGTACTTC. It codes for CASSLVDEQYF. Full variable domain (outside the CDR3, taken from reference TRBV11-2 and TRBJ2-7): EAGVAQSPRYKIIEKRQSVAFWCNPISGHATLYWYQQILGQGPKLLIQFQNNGVVDDSQLPKDRFSAERLKGVDSTLKIQPAKLEDSAVYLCASSLVDEQYFGPGTRLTVT.

The V gene is TRBV7-3, the J gene TRBJ2-3; unclear D gene. The CDR3 totals 12 residues. Germline CDR1 reads SGHTA; CDR2 reads FQGTGA. The V and J ends lost 6 bases and 3 bases respectively, with 7 bases between them. This chain's CDR3 is CASSRVTDTQYF. DNA for the CDR3: TGTGCCAGCAGTAGAGTGACAGATACGCAGTATTTT.

This chain connects TRBV29-1 to TRBJ2-5; TRBD1 agrees at 8 bases. The germline gives CDR1 SQVTM, CDR2 ANQGSEA. The V gene end was trimmed by 5 bases and the J gene end by 2 bases; junction bases not matched to a gene: 7. The CDR3 extends over 14 amino acids. CDR3 sequence reads: CSVTQGVAQETQYF. The CDR3 DNA reads as TGCAGCGTTACACAGGGGGTGGCACAAGAGACCCAGTACTTC. The variable domain in full, with the rest retrieved from reference TRBV29-1 and TRBJ2-5, is SAVISQKPSRDICQRGTSLTIQCQVDSQVTMMFWYRQQPGQSLTLIATANQGSEATYESGFVIDKFPISRPNLTFSTLTVSNMSPEDSSIYLCSVTQGVAQETQYFGPGTRLLVL.

The chain is built from TRBV7-9 and TRBJ2-1; TRBD2 matches at 13 bases. V was clipped by 4 bases and J by 10 bases; unmatched bases: 1. The germline V gene has CDR1 SEHNR and CDR2 FQNEAQ (reference sequence). The CDR3 runs 13 residues. The CDR3 DNA reads TGTGCCAGCAGCTCGGGACTAGCGGGAGAGCAGTTCTTC. Residues: CASSSGLAGEQFF.

The V and J genes are TRBV9 and TRBJ1-2, with 8 bases matching TRBD1. The CDR3 length is 15 residues. J gave up 4 bases and V 6 bases, and 11 bases lay outside the gene matches. Germline CDR1 reads SGDLS; CDR2 reads YYNGEE. CDR3 sequence reads: CASTKGEDRVYGYTF. The CDR3 DNA is TGTGCCAGCACCAAAGGAGAGGACAGGGTCTATGGCTACACCTTC.

The V and J genes are TRBV7-2 and TRBJ1-4; 7 bases match TRBD1. Germline CDR1 and CDR2: SGHTA and FQGNSA. J was trimmed by 7 bases and V by 5 bases; bases with no gene match: 10. The CDR3 has 15 residues. CDR3 sequence reads: CASSPNGQGVEKLFF. The CDR3 DNA reads as TGTGCCAGCAGCCCAAATGGGCAGGGGGTTGAAAAACTGTTTTTT.

The V call is TRBV18, the J call TRBJ2-2; TRBD1 aligns across 7 bases. The CDR3 loop spans 14 amino acids. Germline V gene sequence: CDR1 KGHSH, CDR2 LQKENI. V gave up 5 bases and J gave up 4 bases; unmatched junction bases: 4. CDR3 sequence (DNA): TGTGCCAGCTCAGGACAGGATAGCACCGGGGAGCTGTTTTTT. This sequence encodes CASSGQDSTGELFF.

CDR3 in amino acids: CASSDRENTEAFF. CDR3 bases: TGTGCCAGCTCCGACAGGGAGAACACTGAAGCTTTCTTT. The chain recombines TRBV18 with TRBJ1-1; 7 nucleotides line up with TRBD1. In germline, CDR1 is KGHSH, CDR2 LQKENI. V shed 6 bases, J shed 1 base, and the junction held 2 bases outside the gene matches. The CDR3 totals 13 residues.